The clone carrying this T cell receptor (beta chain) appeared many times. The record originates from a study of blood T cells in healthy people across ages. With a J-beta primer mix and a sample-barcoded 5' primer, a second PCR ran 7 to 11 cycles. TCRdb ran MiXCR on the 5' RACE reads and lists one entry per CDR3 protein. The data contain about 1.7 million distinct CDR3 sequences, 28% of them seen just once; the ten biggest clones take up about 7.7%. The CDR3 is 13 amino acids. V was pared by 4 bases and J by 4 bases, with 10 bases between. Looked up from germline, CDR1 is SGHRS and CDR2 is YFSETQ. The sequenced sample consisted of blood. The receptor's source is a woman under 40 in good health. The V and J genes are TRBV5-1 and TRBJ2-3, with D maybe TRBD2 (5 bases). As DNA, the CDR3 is TGCGCCAGCAGCCCGGTCGGGGCAGATACGCAGTATTTT. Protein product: CASSPVGADTQYF.